The source of this T cell receptor beta chain is a study of blood T cell repertoires in COVID-19. As for the study in general: The samples span acute and convalescent COVID-19 from the United States, Italy and Spain. PBMCs, B-cell-depleted T cells, or T cells provided the cDNA or gDNA that made up the material.

Authors' methods: Scientists estimated how many nucleated cells there were by amplifying reference gene primers. Assay: immunoSEQ multiplex PCR; the TCRdb copy retains only in-frame clones and omits some. V, J and clone size reflect that table, while D and trimming were determined from the DNA. The table records about 160,000 clones, around 81% of them present only once. This clone was detected only a few times. The length of the CDR3 is 16 residues. From germline, CDR1 is SGHVS and CDR2 FNYEAQ. V trimming: 0 bases; J trimming: 5 bases; junction bases outside the gene matches: 10. This TCR derives from a man between 60 and 75 years old with active or convalescent COVID-19. This sequence joins TRBV7-6 and TRBJ2-7, with 7 nucleotides matching TRBD2. Sequenced input: peripheral blood. The CDR3 nucleotides are TGTGCCAGCAGCTTAGCCCGCGGGGGAGCTGGTCACGAGCAGTACTTC. Its translation: CASSLARGGAGHEQYF.